Listed here are 21 T cell receptor beta chains from one sample, sequenced in a study of regulatory T cells in long-lasting Graves disease. Investigators prepared the TCR beta libraries by applying iRepertoire HTBI primers and Arm-PCR of CDR3 regions. Each CDR3 protein gets one entry after TCRdb re-called the multiplex PCR reads with MiXCR. The sample lists hundreds of thousands of distinct CDR3 sequences, approximately 15% occurring once. The sample's time point: newly diagnosed GD, antithyroid drugs for less than 3 months. Construction of the TCR library relied on RNA isolated from PBMCs. The data also belong to a second study, concerning T cells in Graves' hyperthyroidism and ophthalmopathy.

The sequencing used peripheral blood mononuclear cells (PBMCs), collected at new diagnosis, from a patient treated with antithyroid drugs. The receptor source for this set is a woman in her 30s with Graves disease.

V and J are TRBV13 and TRBJ2-3, with 13 bases identical to TRBD2. J gave up 1 base and V 5 bases, and 6 bases lay outside the gene matches. This CDR3 has 17 amino acids. Germline assignment: CDR1 PRHDT and CDR2 FYEKMQ (reference sequence). CDR3: CASSAGLAGMGTDTQYF. Written as DNA, the CDR3 is TGTGCCAGCAGCGCGGGACTAGCGGGAATGGGCACAGATACGCAGTATTTT.

There are a few counts of this clonotype. The gene calls are TRBV2 and TRBJ2-7; maybe TRBD1 (5 bases). Germline CDR1 is SNHLY and CDR2 is FYNNEI. The CDR3 sequence is 13 residues long. V gave up 7 bases and J gave up 2 bases, with 12 bases separating them. CDR3 protein: CASIQGTTYEQYF. CDR3 DNA sequence: TGTGCCAGCATTCAGGGAACGACCTACGAGCAGTACTTC.

This clonotype was seen many times. This sequence joins TRBV5-1 and TRBJ1-6; maybe TRBD1 (6 bases). The CDR3 length is 15 residues. Germline V lookup: CDR1 SGHRS, CDR2 YFSETQ. Trimming left V 3 bases short and J 10 bases short, with 17 bases between. CDR3 DNA sequence: TGCGCCAGCAGCTACCAGGGGTTGGGTCGCTCACCCCTCCACTTT. This codes for CASSYQGLGRSPLHF.

Notes on this clonotype: This may be a read error, as it is one base from a much larger clone. The rearrangement links TRBV2 to TRBJ2-7; D might be TRBD2 (6 bases). Between the trimmed V and J ends, which lost 4 bases and 5 bases, there was a span of 15 bases. This CDR3 is 14 amino acids long. Germline assignment: CDR1 SNHLY and CDR2 FYNNEI. The CDR3: CASSVERRGDEQYF. The CDR3 region has the DNA TGTGCCAGCAGTGTGGAGAGGCGCGGGGACGAGCAGTACTTC.

This clonotype was detected many times. The rearrangement links TRBV7-3 to TRBJ2-7; 10 positions match TRBD1. V trimming: 6 bases; J trimming: 3 bases; junction bases outside the gene matches: 8. The length of the CDR3 is 15 residues. CDR1 SGHTA and CDR2 FQGTGA come from the germline V gene. The CDR3 nucleotides read TGTGCCAGCAGGCCTCCGGGACAGGGGAACTACGAGCAGTACTTC. Its protein product is CASRPPGQGNYEQYF.

This clonotype was seen ten or more times. J is TRBJ1-5 and V is TRBV20-1; D may be TRBD1 (5 bases). Per germline, CDR1 DFQATT and CDR2 SNEGSKA (reference sequence). The germline V and J ends were trimmed by 1 base and 6 bases, with 10 bases remaining between them. This CDR3 has 13 residues. DNA for the CDR3: TGCAGTGCTAGAGGGCAGGGAAGTCAGCCCCAGCATTTT. This codes for CSARGQGSQPQHF.

This clonotype was seen only a few times. A much larger clone differs by one base, so this may be a read error. The chain recombines TRBV2 with TRBJ1-6; D unresolved. Germline-derived CDR1 and CDR2 are SNHLY and FYNNEI. This CDR3 spans 15 amino acids. CDR3 DNA: TGTGCCAGCAGTACCCTGGGAGAGGGTAGATCACTCCTCCACTTT. Residues: CASSTLGEGRSLLHF.

The V gene is TRBV11-2, the J gene TRBJ2-3, with 10 bases fitting TRBD1. The CDR3 consists of 23 residues. CDR1 and CDR2 from the germline V gene are SGHAT and FQNNGV. V was pared by 5 bases and J by 2 bases, with 28 bases of the junction left unmatched. The CDR3: CASSPPDRGRISGKVSITDTQYF. The DNA for the CDR3 is TGTGCCAGCAGCCCCCCCGACAGGGGGCGCATTAGCGGGAAGGTCTCAATCACAGATACGCAGTATTTT.

The chain combines TRBV10-3 with TRBJ2-7; unclear D gene. Per the germline V gene, CDR1 is ENHRY and CDR2 is SYGVKD. The CDR3 sequence is 12 residues long. V shed 8 bases and J shed 1 base, with 9 bases lying between them. This chain's CDR3 is CAIGLSSYEQYF. The CDR3 DNA reads as TGTGCCATCGGTTTGAGTTCCTACGAGCAGTACTTC.

CDR3 DNA: TGTGCCAGCTCACCAGGGAGTGGGAGACATGATGAGCAGTTCTTC. Its translation: CASSPGSGRHDEQFF. The V and J genes are TRBV18 and TRBJ2-1; perhaps TRBD2 as D (5 bases). Trimming pared 2 bases from V and 8 bases from J, leaving 16 bases between. This CDR3 is built from 15 residues. The germline V gene has CDR1 KGHSH and CDR2 LQKENI.

The chain couples TRBV7-8 to TRBJ1-2, with no clear D. The CDR3 has 14 residues. In germline, CDR1 is SGHVS, CDR2 FQNEAQ. V was cut by 5 bases and J by 4 bases, with 14 bases left in between. The CDR3 DNA sequence: TGTGCCAGCAGCCCCCCGGGAGGGCGCTATGGCTACACCTTC. As protein: CASSPPGGRYGYTF. Based on the CDR3 plus reference TRBV7-8 and TRBJ1-2, the full variable domain is GAGVSQSPRYKVAKRGQDVALRCDPISGHVSLFWYQQALGQGPEFLTYFQNEAQLDKSGLPSDRFFAERPEGSVSTLKIQRTQQEDSAVYLCASSPPGGRYGYTFGSGTRLTVV.

The rearrangement links TRBV5-6 to TRBJ2-7; 7 bases map to TRBD2. CDR1 is SGHDT and CDR2 is YYEEEE in the germline V gene. J lost 3 bases, V lost 5 bases, and 14 bases had no gene match. The CDR3 spans 16 residues. The CDR3 region is CASRQDGASGFYEQYF. For the CDR3, the DNA is TGTGCCAGCAGACAGGATGGGGCTAGCGGTTTCTACGAGCAGTACTTC.

This clonotype was seen only a few times. The rearrangement uses TRBV5-5 and TRBJ1-1; D not resolved. V lost 4 bases, J lost 1 base, and 8 bases lay in between. The CDR3 loop spans 13 amino acids. CDR1 is SGHKS and CDR2 is YYEKEE in the germline V gene (reference sequence). This CDR3 is CASSPYANTEAFF. The CDR3 DNA follows: TGTGCCAGCAGCCCCTACGCGAACACTGAAGCTTTCTTT.

This clonotype was seen many times. The V and J genes are TRBV9 and TRBJ1-1; D gene uncertain. The CDR3 covers 13 residues. The germline V gene encodes CDR1 SGDLS and CDR2 YYNGEE. V lost 0 bases to trimming and J lost 4 bases, with 7 bases between them. This CDR3 reads CASSVEEATEAFF. The CDR3 DNA reads as TGTGCCAGCAGCGTAGAGGAAGCCACTGAAGCTTTCTTT. Full variable domain (outside the CDR3, taken from reference TRBV9 and TRBJ1-1): DSGVTQTPKHLITATGQRVTLRCSPRSGDLSVYWYQQSLDQGLQFLIQYYNGEERAKGNILERFSAQQFPDLHSELNLSSLELGDSALYFCASSVEEATEAFFGQGTRLTVV.

This clonotype was found many times. The V call is TRBV2, the J call TRBJ2-1; D call uncertain. Deletions cut 6 bases from V and 6 bases from J, with 12 bases between. The germline CDR1 and CDR2 sequences are SNHLY and FYNNEI. This CDR3 is 13 amino acids long. In DNA form, the CDR3 reads TGTGCCAGCAGCCGCGAGGCGCGCAATGAGCAGTTCTTC. It encodes CASSREARNEQFF.

This clonotype was detected ten times or more. J is TRBJ1-1 and V is TRBV30, with a weak D call TRBD1 (5 bases). Trimming shortened V by 0 bases and J by 0 bases, and 17 bases separated the two germline ends. The CDR3 has 17 amino acids. Germline lookup yields CDR1 GTSNPN and CDR2 SVGIG (reference sequence). In nucleotides, the CDR3 is TGTGCCTGGAGTGTATTTGACGGGGGGAACATGAACACTGAAGCTTTCTTT. Its protein product is CAWSVFDGGNMNTEAFF.

In its sample, this clonotype was seen once. The V gene is TRBV12-3 or TRBV12-4, the J gene TRBJ2-7; weak D call: TRBD1 (5 bases). CDR3 length: 19 residues. V lost 8 bases and J 9 bases, leaving 38 bases between the germline ends. In DNA form, the CDR3 reads TGTGCCAGCTCGTATAGAAGCGACGTCGGCAGGGCTATTCCTACGCCGCAGTACTTC. Translated: CASSYRSDVGRAIPTPQYF.

This clonotype was picked up many times. The rearrangement links TRBV19 to TRBJ1-2; 8 bases line up with TRBD1. Trimming took 6 bases from V and 4 from J; bases not matched to a gene: 10. The CDR3 totals 15 residues. Germline V gene lookup returns CDR1 LNHDA and CDR2 SQIVND (reference sequence). CDR3 sequence: CASRAGTGHIYGYTF. CDR3 in DNA: TGTGCCAGTAGGGCCGGGACAGGCCATATCTATGGCTACACCTTC.

The rearrangement joins TRBV18 to TRBJ2-7; 8 nucleotides align to TRBD2. Germline V gene sequence: CDR1 KGHSH, CDR2 LQKENI. CDR3 length: 15 residues. Trimming cost V 0 bases and J 3 bases; bases outside gene matches: 4. The CDR3 sequence: CASSPPAGVGYEQYF. As DNA, the CDR3 is TGTGCCAGCTCACCACCAGCGGGAGTGGGCTACGAGCAGTACTTC.

The V call is TRBV7-6, the J call TRBJ1-2; a weak D match, TRBD1 (5 bases). There are 14 residues in the CDR3. Between the trimmed V and J ends, which lost 1 base and 4 bases, there was a span of 10 bases. Germline values: CDR1 SGHVS, CDR2 FNYEAQ. The chain's CDR3 is CASSLEAQGYGYTF. The CDR3 nucleotides read TGTGCCAGCAGCTTAGAGGCGCAGGGCTATGGCTACACCTTC.

This sequence joins TRBV11-2 and TRBJ2-1; 8 bases line up with TRBD2. Germline V gives CDR1 SGHAT, CDR2 FQNNGV. The CDR3 is 14 residues long. The V and J ends lost 3 bases and 7 bases, in that order; junction bases with no gene match: 5. CDR3 sequence: CASSLSGSLNEQFF. The CDR3 nucleotides are TGTGCCAGCAGCTTGAGCGGGAGTTTGAATGAGCAGTTCTTC.